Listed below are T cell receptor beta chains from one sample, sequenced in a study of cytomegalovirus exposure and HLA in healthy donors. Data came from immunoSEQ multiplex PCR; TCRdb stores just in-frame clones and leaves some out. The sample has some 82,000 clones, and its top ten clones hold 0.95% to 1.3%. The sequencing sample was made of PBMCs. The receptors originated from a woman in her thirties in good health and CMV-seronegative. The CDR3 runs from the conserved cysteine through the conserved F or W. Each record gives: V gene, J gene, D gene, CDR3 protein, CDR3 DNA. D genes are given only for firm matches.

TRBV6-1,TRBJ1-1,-,CASSEASQNTEAFF,TGTGCCAGCAGTGAAGCATCCCAGAACACTGAAGCTTTCTTT
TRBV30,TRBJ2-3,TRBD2,CAWGVSGGHTDTQYF,TGTGCCTGGGGGGTGAGCGGGGGGCATACAGATACGCAGTATTTT
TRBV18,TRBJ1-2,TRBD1,CASSPPGQGSVDGYTF,TGTGCCAGCTCACCCCCCGGACAGGGGTCTGTAGATGGCTACACCTTC
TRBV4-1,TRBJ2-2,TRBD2,CASTQNVLAGTGELFF,TGCGCCAGCACCCAGAATGTCCTAGCGGGAACCGGGGAGCTGTTTTTT
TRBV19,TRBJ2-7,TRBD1,CASSRSGTETYEQYF,TGTGCCAGTAGCCGTTCCGGGACAGAAACTTACGAGCAGTACTTC
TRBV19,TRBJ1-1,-,CASSISSGHTEAFF,TGTGCCAGTAGTATAAGTTCAGGGCACACTGAAGCTTTCTTT
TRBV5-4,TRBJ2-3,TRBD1,CASSWTGSTDTQYF,TGTGCCAGCAGCTGGACAGGTAGCACAGATACGCAGTATTTT
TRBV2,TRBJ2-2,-,CASKLTLVGELFF,TGTGCCAGCAAGTTAACTTTGGTCGGGGAGCTGTTTTTT
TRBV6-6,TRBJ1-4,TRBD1,CASSGRGTNEKLFF,TGTGCCAGCAGCGGCAGGGGGACTAATGAAAAACTGTTTTTT
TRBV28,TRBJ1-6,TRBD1,CASSLTGNNSPLHF,TGTGCCAGCAGTTTGACAGGGAATAATTCACCCCTCCACTTT
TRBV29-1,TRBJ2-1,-,CSVDIGSTSYNEQFF,TGCAGCGTTGACATCGGGAGTACCTCCTACAATGAGCAGTTCTTC
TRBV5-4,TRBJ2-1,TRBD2,CASSLGSGGVKDEQFF,TGTGCCAGCAGCTTGGGAAGCGGGGGAGTAAAGGATGAGCAGTTCTTC
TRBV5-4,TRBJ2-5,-,CASSLEGVETQYF,TGTGCCAGCAGCTTGGAAGGGGTAGAGACCCAGTACTTC
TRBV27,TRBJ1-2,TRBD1,CASSLGTGPLYGYTF,TGTGCCAGCAGTTTAGGGACAGGTCCTCTCTATGGCTACACCTTC
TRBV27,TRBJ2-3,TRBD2,CASSTIAGGDTQYF,TGTGCCAGCAGTACGATAGCGGGAGGGGATACGCAGTATTTT
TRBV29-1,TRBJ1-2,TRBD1,CSVARTGGVQGYTF,TGCAGCGTCGCCCGGACAGGGGGCGTACAAGGCTACACCTTC